The 25 T cell receptor beta chains reported below all come from one sample, sequenced in a study of early T cells in non-severe SARS-CoV-2 infection. TCRdb re-called the 5' RACE reads through MiXCR, storing one row per CDR3 protein. Among 70,000 or so distinct CDR3 sequences listed, 9% to 15% were seen once. Sequencing used whole blood. The receptors shown here come from an adult who was a healthcare worker with PCR-confirmed SARS-CoV-2 infection or an uninfected control (not recorded which).

This clonotype came up a few times. This sequence joins TRBV5-1 and TRBJ2-1, with 7 bases aligning to TRBD2. Germline V CDR1 and CDR2: SGHRS, YFSETQ. The CDR3 is made up of 14 amino acids. V shed 0 bases, J shed 10 bases, and the junction held 7 bases outside the gene matches. The CDR3, as DNA: TGCGCCAGCAGCTTGGACGGGAGCGGGAAAGAGCAGTTCTTC. Its translation: CASSLDGSGKEQFF.

This clonotype was observed a few times. The rearrangement uses TRBV28 and TRBJ2-3, with D perhaps assigned TRBD1 or TRBD2 (5 bases each). Trimming took off 1 base at V and 0 bases at J, with 8 bases between the two ends. Germline V gene sequence: CDR1 MDHEN, CDR2 SYDVKM. The CDR3 is made up of 15 amino acids. The CDR3 coding sequence is TGTGCCAGCAGTTTATTTGAGGGGAGCACAGATACGCAGTATTTT. This sequence encodes CASSLFEGSTDTQYF. Together with reference TRBV28 and TRBJ2-3, the CDR3 gives the full variable domain: DVKVTQSSRYLVKRTGEKVFLECVQDMDHENMFWYRQDPGLGLRLIYFSYDVKMKEKGDIPEGYSVSREKKERFSLILESASTNQTSMYLCASSLFEGSTDTQYFGPGTRLTVL.

This clonotype was counted a few times. V is TRBV12-3 or TRBV12-4 and J is TRBJ1-6, with D possibly TRBD1 on 5 matching bases. V was clipped by 7 bases and J by 7 bases, with 14 bases between them. The CDR3 totals 14 residues. In DNA form, the CDR3 reads TGTGCCAGCACCCTAGACAGACTCAATTCACCCCTCCACTTT. This gives the protein CASTLDRLNSPLHF.

V gene TRBV6-4 combines with J gene TRBJ2-3; D may be TRBD1 (5 bases). V was cut by 9 bases and J by 4 bases, with 11 bases left in between. Germline V gives CDR1 MRHNA, CDR2 SNTAGT. The CDR3 loop spans 12 amino acids. The CDR3 here is CARPREADTQYF. The DNA of the CDR3 is TGTGCCAGACCCAGGGAAGCAGATACGCAGTATTTT.

The chain links TRBV29-1 to TRBJ2-1; weak D call: TRBD2 (6 bases). Germline values: CDR1 SQVTM, CDR2 ANQGSEA. V shed 3 bases and J shed 8 bases, with 17 bases lying between them. The CDR3 contains 14 residues. CDR3 bases: TGCAGCGTTGAGGGGAGGTTTTCCAACGATGAGCAGTTCTTC. Its translation: CSVEGRFSNDEQFF.

This clonotype was seen ten or more times. The chain has TRBV3-1 and TRBJ1-6; D not resolved. V was cut by 0 bases and J by 5 bases, with 11 bases left in between. CDR1 and CDR2 (germline): LGHDT, YNNKEL (reference sequence). The CDR3 contains 16 residues. The CDR3 DNA reads as TGTGCCAGCAGCCAAGACAGCCAGCTAAATAATTCACCCCTCCACTTT. Translated, it gives CASSQDSQLNNSPLHF.

The rearrangement links TRBV28 to TRBJ1-5; D is undetermined. The CDR3 is made up of 13 amino acids. Trimming shortened V by 4 bases and J by 5 bases, and 9 bases separated the two germline ends. CDR1 and CDR2 (germline): MDHEN, SYDVKM. DNA of the CDR3: TGTGCCAGCAGTTCGTTCGGCGATCAGCCCCAGCATTTT. Its protein product is CASSSFGDQPQHF.

This clonotype was recorded at least ten times. The chain recombines TRBV4-1 with TRBJ1-3, with D possibly matching TRBD1 (5 bases). This CDR3 contains 16 residues. The germline V gene has CDR1 MGHRA and CDR2 YSYEKL. Between the trimmed V and J ends, which lost 0 bases and 0 bases, there was a span of 9 bases. CDR3 nucleotides: TGCGCCAGCAGCCAAGATAAAGGGGCCTCTGGAAACACCATATATTTT. This gives the protein CASSQDKGASGNTIYF.

This chain links TRBV5-1 with TRBJ2-1; 11 bases align to TRBD2. The CDR3 covers 16 residues. Germline CDR1 and CDR2: SGHRS and YFSETQ. After removal of 3 bases from V and 1 base from J, the junction contained 3 bases not matched to a gene. DNA for the CDR3: TGCGCCAGCAGCTATAGCGGGAGGGGATCCTACAATGAGCAGTTCTTC. Amino acids: CASSYSGRGSYNEQFF.

This clonotype has just a few counts. The rearrangement uses TRBV12-3 or TRBV12-4 and TRBJ2-2; TRBD1 is a possible D gene (5 bases). The CDR3 has 15 residues. With 3 bases removed from V and 1 base from J, the gap between germline ends came to 9 bases. The CDR3 is CASSFGARNTGELFF. In DNA form, the CDR3 reads TGTGCCAGCAGTTTTGGGGCTCGGAACACCGGGGAGCTGTTTTTT.

This clonotype was counted many times. V gene TRBV27 combines with J gene TRBJ1-4; D not resolved. V dropped 8 bases and J dropped 8 bases, with 9 bases sitting between them. The CDR3 loop spans 11 amino acids. The V gene's germline CDR1 is MNHEY and CDR2 SMNVEV (reference sequence). This CDR3 is CASGVGEKLFF. The DNA for the CDR3 is TGTGCCAGCGGGGTGGGCGAAAAACTGTTTTTT. Full variable domain (remainder filled in from reference TRBV27 and TRBJ1-4): EAQVTQNPRYLITVTGKKLTVTCSQNMNHEYMSWYRQDPGLGLRQIYYSMNVEVTDKGDVPEGYKVSRKEKRNFPLILESPSPNQTSLYFCASGVGEKLFFGSGTQLSVL.

In this sample, this clonotype turned up a few times. The chain employs TRBV2 and TRBJ2-1; a weak D match, TRBD2 (7 bases). CDR3 size: 16 residues. From germline, CDR1 is SNHLY and CDR2 FYNNEI. Trimming cost V 2 bases and J 3 bases, with 14 bases left between them. The CDR3 is CASSENGGRLYNEQFF. The CDR3, as DNA: TGTGCCAGCAGTGAAAACGGGGGGCGCCTCTACAATGAGCAGTTCTTC.

This rearrangement joins TRBV7-2 to TRBJ2-3, with 9 bases that match TRBD2. The V segment lost 4 bases and the J segment 4 bases; nucleotides outside the gene matches: 9. The germline V gene encodes CDR1 SGHTA and CDR2 FQGNSA. The CDR3 length is 16 residues. CDR3 sequence (DNA): TGTGCCAGCAGCTGGGGACTAGCCAGAGGTGCAGATACGCAGTATTTT. It codes for CASSWGLARGADTQYF.

The chain employs TRBV6-1 and TRBJ2-1; no clear D gene. The CDR3 loop spans 15 amino acids. Germline V lookup: CDR1 MNHNS, CDR2 SASEGT. V lost 4 bases to trimming and J lost 0 bases, with 10 bases between them. The CDR3 loop is CASSATLGSYNEQFF. The CDR3 coding sequence is TGTGCCAGCAGTGCTACGCTTGGCTCCTACAATGAGCAGTTCTTC.

Sample share makes this clonotype medium-sized. The rearrangement links TRBV7-8 to TRBJ2-7; D may be TRBD2 (7 bases). With 5 bases removed from V and 2 bases from J, the gap between germline ends came to 13 bases. Germline lookup yields CDR1 SGHVS and CDR2 FQNEAQ. The CDR3 has 14 residues. The CDR3 nucleotides are TGTGCCAGCAGCCCAGGGCGGGGGCCCTACGAGCAGTACTTC. It is translated as CASSPGRGPYEQYF.

This clonotype was seen only a few times. The chain links TRBV7-9 to TRBJ2-2; the match to TRBD2 covers 8 bases. The CDR3 covers 15 residues. Looked up from germline, CDR1 is SEHNR and CDR2 is FQNEAQ (reference sequence). With 3 bases clipped from V and 0 bases from J, the junction kept 0 bases outside the gene matches. CDR3 sequence (DNA): TGTGCCAGCAGCTTGACTAGCGCGAACACCGGGGAGCTGTTTTTT. Amino acids: CASSLTSANTGELFF.

This clonotype was observed a handful of times. V gene TRBV27 combines with J gene TRBJ2-3; 10 bases match TRBD2. This CDR3 contains 17 residues. The V gene's germline CDR1 is MNHEY and CDR2 SMNVEV (reference sequence). The ends lost 5 bases at V and 3 bases at J; junction bases unmatched: 11. The CDR3 loop is CASSPLPLAGETDTQYF. The DNA of the CDR3 is TGTGCCAGCAGTCCCCTCCCCCTAGCGGGAGAAACAGATACGCAGTATTTT.

The chain employs TRBV11-3 and TRBJ2-5; TRBD2 agrees at 12 bases. Germline lookup yields CDR1 SGHNT and CDR2 YENEEA. Trimming cost V 5 bases and J 5 bases; bases outside gene matches: 6. The CDR3 runs to 15 residues. The CDR3 nucleotides read TGTGCCAGCAGCCCGGGACTAGCGGGCCCGGAGACCCAGTACTTC. It yields the protein CASSPGLAGPETQYF. Full variable domain (rest looked up from reference TRBV11-3 and TRBJ2-5): EAGVVQSPRYKIIEKKQPVAFWCNPISGHNTLYWYLQNLGQGPELLIRYENEEAVDDSQLPKDRFSAERLKGVDSTLKIQPAELGDSAVYLCASSPGLAGPETQYFGPGTRLLVL.

The V and J genes are TRBV20-1 and TRBJ1-1, with a possible D match to TRBD1 (6 bases). The V gene lost 1 base and the J gene lost 11 bases, with 11 bases spanning the gap. Per the germline V gene, CDR1 is DFQATT and CDR2 is SNEGSKA (reference sequence). This CDR3 contains 11 residues. CDR3 region: CSARGTGGAFF. DNA of the CDR3: TGCAGTGCTAGAGGGACGGGGGGCGCTTTCTTT.

The V and J genes are TRBV28 and TRBJ2-1; D perhaps matches TRBD1 (6 bases). CDR1 and CDR2 from the germline V gene are MDHEN and SYDVKM. The V end lost 6 bases, the J end lost 2 bases, and 8 bases lay between the germline ends. CDR3 length equals 13 residues. CDR3 amino acids: CASRWDTYNEQFF. The CDR3 region has the DNA TGTGCCAGCAGATGGGACACCTACAATGAGCAGTTCTTC.

This clonotype has ten or more counts. The chain uses TRBV5-1 and TRBJ2-5; 10 bases are a match to TRBD1. CDR1 and CDR2 from the germline V gene are SGHRS and YFSETQ. The CDR3 length is 15 residues. V lost 4 bases to trimming and J lost 3 bases; unmatched junction nucleotides: 6. CDR3 nucleotides: TGCGCCAGCAGCAGAACCGGGACAGGGGAAGAGACCCAGTACTTC. It encodes CASSRTGTGEETQYF.

The chain combines TRBV7-2 with TRBJ2-1; D gene uncertain. Germline V CDR1 and CDR2: SGHTA, FQGNSA. With 0 bases removed from V and 8 bases from J, the gap between germline ends came to 8 bases. The CDR3 contains 13 residues. The CDR3 here is CASSLAVGDEQFF. In DNA, the CDR3 is TGTGCCAGCAGCTTAGCAGTCGGTGATGAGCAGTTCTTC.

This clonotype showed up just a few times. The chain employs TRBV7-2 and TRBJ2-5; 8 bases align to TRBD2. Germline values: CDR1 SGHTA, CDR2 FQGNSA. With 3 bases clipped from V and 5 bases from J, the junction kept 5 bases outside the gene matches. The CDR3 has 14 amino acids. This CDR3 is CASSFPGGQETQYF. DNA for the CDR3: TGTGCCAGCAGCTTCCCGGGAGGGCAGGAGACCCAGTACTTC.

In DNA, the CDR3 is TGCAGTGCCCAGGTTAACTCAGATACGCAGTATTTT. This codes for CSAQVNSDTQYF. The chain links TRBV20-1 to TRBJ2-3, with D unresolved. The CDR3 runs to 12 residues. Germline V gives CDR1 DFQATT, CDR2 SNEGSKA (reference sequence). Trimming took off 6 bases at V and 4 bases at J, with 11 bases between the two ends.

The V and J genes are TRBV27 and TRBJ2-1; 14 bases match TRBD2. Germline V gene sequence: CDR1 MNHEY, CDR2 SMNVEV (reference sequence). This CDR3 comprises 17 residues. Trimming removed 0 bases from V and 6 bases from J; junction bases left unmatched: 4. CDR3 sequence: CASSLSPGLAGANEQFF. Here the CDR3 DNA reads TGTGCCAGCAGTTTATCGCCGGGACTAGCGGGAGCCAATGAGCAGTTCTTC.